The 5 T cell receptor beta chains below were found in one sample sequenced in a study of blood T cells in healthy people across ages. The use of a sample-barcoded 5' primer and a J-beta primer mix characterized a second PCR of roughly 7 to 11 cycles. One entry per CDR3 protein, called by TCRdb with MiXCR from the 5' RACE reads. The repertoire has around 1,100,000 distinct CDR3 sequences, around two fifths of them found once; the top ten carry 13%. Sequenced input: blood. These receptors were collected from a man between 18 and 35 years old in good health.

This chain links TRBV29-1 with TRBJ2-1; unclear D gene. The CDR3 runs 15 residues. CDR1 is SQVTM and CDR2 is ANQGSEA in the germline V gene. Trimming shortened V by 7 bases and J by 6 bases, and 22 bases separated the two germline ends. The CDR3 region is CSAQRTGHGLNEQFF. The CDR3 region has the DNA TGCAGCGCCCAGAGGACGGGCCATGGGCTCAATGAGCAGTTCTTC.

This chain joins TRBV4-3 and TRBJ2-2; 8 bases line up with TRBD2. The length of the CDR3 is 17 residues. The V and J ends lost 3 bases and 4 bases, in that order; junction bases with no gene match: 10. Germline V gives CDR1 LGHNA, CDR2 YSLEER. The CDR3 region is CASSQDWTGGSTGELFF. The CDR3 DNA follows: TGCGCCAGCAGCCAGGATTGGACGGGGGGGAGCACCGGGGAGCTGTTTTTT.

This clonotype was recorded once. V is TRBV5-5 and J is TRBJ2-7; TRBD1 or TRBD2 may be the D gene (6 bases each). Germline lookup yields CDR1 SGHKS and CDR2 YYEKEE (reference sequence). Trimming shortened V by 2 bases and J by 7 bases, and 16 bases separated the two germline ends. The CDR3 totals 14 residues. DNA of the CDR3: TGTGCCAGCAGCTTTTGGGGGGCCGGGGGAGAGCAGTACTTC. Its protein product is CASSFWGAGGEQYF.

This clonotype appeared a few times. The chain carries TRBV6-6 and TRBJ2-7; the D call may be TRBD1 or TRBD2 (5 bases each). This CDR3 contains 14 residues. V lost 5 bases and J 5 bases, leaving 16 bases between the germline ends. The germline CDR1 and CDR2 sequences are MNHNY and SVGAGI (reference sequence). The CDR3 sequence is CASSARDAGDEQYF. CDR3 DNA: TGTGCCAGCAGTGCCCGGGACGCTGGGGACGAGCAGTACTTC.

There are a few counts of this clonotype. V usage is TRBV5-6 and J usage is TRBJ1-2; D remains unclear. Germline V gene sequence: CDR1 SGHDT, CDR2 YYEEEE. The CDR3 has 16 residues. Deletions cut 0 bases from V and 0 bases from J, with 12 bases between. In nucleotides, the CDR3 is TGTGCCAGCAGCTTGGAAGGGCCGCCCTCTAACTATGGCTACACCTTC. Encoded protein: CASSLEGPPSNYGYTF. Full variable domain (rest looked up from reference TRBV5-6 and TRBJ1-2): DAGVTQSPTHLIKTRGQQVTLRCSPKSGHDTVSWYQQALGQGPQFIFQYYEEEERQRGNFPDRFSGHQFPNYSSELNVNALLLGDSALYLCASSLEGPPSNYGYTFGSGTRLTVV.